These T cell receptor beta chains were read from a single sample in a study of breast tumors, draining lymph nodes, adjacent tissues. MiXCR was run by TCRdb on the multiplex PCR reads, yielding one entry per CDR3 protein. The table lists roughly 110,000 distinct CDR3 sequences, around 30% of them singletons. The sample taken for sequencing was axillary lymph node tissue. The receptors come from a female donor with breast cancer. Some clones in this sample may be carry-over from other donors' samples. The CDR3 runs from the conserved cysteine through the conserved F or W. A D gene is named only where the DNA matches it firmly. Clone size is shown for a subset of rows, as once, few, many or a class of expanded clone.

V gene	clone size	J gene	D gene	CDR3 DNA	CDR3 protein
TRBV19	many	TRBJ2-2	TRBD2	TGTGCCAGTAGTATAGGACTAGCTGACACCGGGGAGCTGTTTTTT	CASSIGLADTGELFF
TRBV6-6	many	TRBJ2-7	TRBD1	TGTGCCAGCAGTCACCCAGGACAGGGACGGTACGAGCAGTACTTC	CASSHPGQGRYEQYF
TRBV7-2	.	TRBJ2-7	.	TGTGCCAGCAGCTCACCCTTCTTGGGCGCTTCCTACGAGCAGTACTTC	CASSSPFLGASYEQYF
TRBV6-5	many	TRBJ1-4	.	TGTGCCAGCAGTCACTCGGGGACCCGGGAAAAACTGTTTTTT	CASSHSGTREKLFF
TRBV24-1	many	TRBJ1-2	.	TGTGCCACCAGTGATTCCGACAGCTATGGCTACACCTTC	CATSDSDSYGYTF
TRBV6-1	many	TRBJ1-6	TRBD1	TGTGCCAGCAGAGAGACAGGGATGGGGTCACCCCTCCACTTT	CASRETGMGSPLHF
TRBV20-1	many	TRBJ2-7	.	TGCAGTGCTAGTGGTCAGGGTATGTACGAGCAGTACTTC	CSASGQGMYEQYF
TRBV2	many	TRBJ1-2	.	TGTGCCAGCAATCCTACATGGGGCTTCTATGGCTACACCTTC	CASNPTWGFYGYTF
TRBV28	many	TRBJ1-2	.	TGTGCCCTAAGTAAGAGGGAGGGCTATGGCTACACCTTC	CALSKREGYGYTF
TRBV5-1	many	TRBJ2-3	TRBD2	TGCGCCAGCCGGTCTACTAGCGGCACAGATACGCAGTATTTT	CASRSTSGTDTQYF
TRBV4-3	many	TRBJ2-2	TRBD2	TGCGCCAGCAGCTCGGAGCGGGGGGGCGTCGGGGAGCTGTTTTTT	CASSSERGGVGELFF
TRBV20-1	many	TRBJ2-2	TRBD2	TGCAGTGCTCCGCCAGGACTAGCGGAAATCCAGAACACCGGGGAGCTGTTTTTT	CSAPPGLAEIQNTGELFF
TRBV4-1	many	TRBJ1-5	.	TGCGCCAGCAGCCAAGAGGAGGGACGGGGATATCAGCCCCAGCATTTT	CASSQEEGRGYQPQHF
TRBV4-1	many	TRBJ2-7	.	TGCGCCAGCAGCCAAGATCCCGTTTACGAGCAGTACTTC	CASSQDPVYEQYF
TRBV28	once	TRBJ2-7	TRBD2	TGCGCCAGCAGTGAGGGACTAGCGGCCTACGAGCAGTACTTC	CASSEGLAAYEQYF
TRBV28	few	TRBJ1-2	.	TGTGCCAGCAGATCCGGGGCAGGGGAGTACTATGGCTACACCTTC	CASRSGAGEYYGYTF
TRBV2	.	TRBJ2-1	TRBD2	TGTGCCAGCAAAAGGCTAGCGGGAGTGGATGGGCAGTTCTTC	CASKRLAGVDGQFF
TRBV20-1	many	TRBJ2-7	TRBD2	TGCAGTGCCCAATCCGGGACTAGATACGAGCAGTACTTC	CSAQSGTRYEQYF
TRBV18	many	TRBJ2-7	TRBD1	TGTGCCAGCTCACCGAAGGACAGGTACCCCTACGAGCAGTACTTC	CASSPKDRYPYEQYF
TRBV27	many	TRBJ2-7	TRBD1	TGTGCCAGCAGACTTCGACAGGGGGTGAACTCCTACGAGCAGTACTTC	CASRLRQGVNSYEQYF
TRBV12-3/TRBV12-4	many	TRBJ2-7	.	TGTGCCAGCAGTTTCACTAACCCCCACGAGCAGTACTTC	CASSFTNPHEQYF
TRBV7-6	.	TRBJ1-1	TRBD1	TGTGCCAGCAGCTTATCCCCGACAGGGCCGAACACTGAAGCTTTCTTT	CASSLSPTGPNTEAFF
TRBV5-1	many	TRBJ2-7	TRBD1	TGCGCCAGCAGCCCAGGGACAGGGGGCGAGCAGTACTTC	CASSPGTGGEQYF
TRBV12-3/TRBV12-4	many	TRBJ2-7	.	TGTGCCAGCAGTGGGGGTCTTACCTACGAGCAGTACTTC	CASSGGLTYEQYF
TRBV14	many	TRBJ1-2	TRBD1	TGTGCCAGCAGCCAAGATGAGACAGGGGGATATGGCTACACCTTC	CASSQDETGGYGYTF
TRBV29-1	.	TRBJ1-2	.	TGCAGCAGTGACAGGAGATCGAACTATGGCTACACCTTC	CSSDRRSNYGYTF
TRBV4-1	many	TRBJ1-5	.	TGCGCCAGCAGCCAGGAGACTCCCTCTGGGCCTTCGATTTATAGCAATCAGCCCCAGCATTTT	CASSQETPSGPSIYSNQPQHF
TRBV24-1	.	TRBJ1-1	.	TGTGCCAGCAGTTTATCAGGCGCCCCGAACACTGAAGCTTTCTTT	CASSLSGAPNTEAFF
TRBV11-3	many	TRBJ2-5	.	TGTGCCAGCAGCCGAGGGCGAGGAGAGACCCAGTACTTC	CASSRGRGETQYF
TRBV7-9	.	TRBJ2-5	TRBD1	TGTGCCAGCAGCAACGGCCAGGGGGTGTACAATGAGACCCAGTACTTC	CASSNGQGVYNETQYF
TRBV15	.	TRBJ1-3	.	TGTGCCACCAGCCAGGGATCTAGCGACATAGGAAACACCATATATTTT	CATSQGSSDIGNTIYF
TRBV12-3/TRBV12-4	many	TRBJ2-3	.	TGTGCCAGCAGTTTACAGTTAGATACGCAGTATTTT	CASSLQLDTQYF
TRBV4-3	medium-sized	TRBJ1-2	TRBD1	TGCGCCAGCAGCCAAGATCGGACAGGAGCCTATGGCTACACCTTC	CASSQDRTGAYGYTF
TRBV7-6	many	TRBJ1-6	TRBD1	TGTGCCAGCAGCTGGACAGGGATGGCCAATTCACCCCTCCACTTT	CASSWTGMANSPLHF
TRBV28	many	TRBJ2-7	.	TGTGCCAGCAGTATCCCCGGGGGTGGGCGGTTTATACGTAACGAGCAGTACTTC	CASSIPGGGRFIRNEQYF
TRBV28	.	TRBJ2-7	TRBD1	TGTGCCGGATCACCGGGACAGCTCCCCTACGGGCAGTACTTC	CAGSPGQLPYGQYF
TRBV4-1	.	TRBJ2-5	TRBD2	TGCGCCAGCAGCCACGCCTTTGGGGGAGGGGATGAGACCCAGTACTTC	CASSHAFGGGDETQYF
TRBV30	many	TRBJ1-5	.	TGTGCCTGGGGAGAGGGGAGGGACCCTAGCAATCAGCCCCAGCATTTT	CAWGEGRDPSNQPQHF
TRBV7-2	many	TRBJ2-2	TRBD2	TGTGCCAGCAGCTTGAGGCTAGCGGGGGTTAAGTCCGGGGAGCTGTTTTTT	CASSLRLAGVKSGELFF
TRBV9	many	TRBJ2-1	.	TGTGCCAGCAGCCCCCTAGGCAGGGGGGCGCTTAACAATGAGCAGTTCTTC	CASSPLGRGALNNEQFF
TRBV7-9	once	TRBJ2-6	TRBD2	TGTGCCAGCAGCTTCGGGGGGGTCTCTGGGGCCAACGTCCTGACTTTC	CASSFGGVSGANVLTF
TRBV5-1	many	TRBJ2-3	TRBD2	TGCGCCAGCAGCTTATCATCCCCTAGCGGGGGGGTTGTGTATACGCAGTATTTT	CASSLSSPSGGVVYTQYF
TRBV25-1	many	TRBJ1-1	TRBD1	TGTGCCAGCAGTGAACGGGGGACAGGGGGCATGGACACTGAAGCTTTCTTT	CASSERGTGGMDTEAFF
TRBV5-1	many	TRBJ2-7	.	TGCGCCAGCAGCCGTACAGTGCATACTGCTTACTACGAGCAGTACTTC	CASSRTVHTAYYEQYF
TRBV4-2	many	TRBJ1-5	TRBD1	TGTGCCAGCAGTACACAGGGGGGAAGCAATCAGCCCCAGCATTTT	CASSTQGGSNQPQHF
TRBV9	many	TRBJ2-2	TRBD1	TGTGCCAGCACTAACCGACAGGGGGTAAACACCGGGGAGCTGTTTTTT	CASTNRQGVNTGELFF
TRBV2	.	TRBJ1-5	.	TGTGCCAGCGGCGCGGTTGGAAGGAGGGGACGTCAGCCCCAGCATTTT	CASGAVGRRGRQPQHF
TRBV5-1	.	TRBJ2-7	TRBD2	TGCGCCAGCAGTGCCAGATCGGGACTAGCCGGAGACAGGTCCTACGAGCAGCACTTC	CASSARSGLAGDRSYEQHF
TRBV2	few	TRBJ1-6	TRBD1	TGTGCCAGCAGCCCGACAGGGTGGAATTCACCCCTCCACTTT	CASSPTGWNSPLHF
TRBV25-1	.	TRBJ2-1	TRBD2	TGTGCCAGCAGTGGACTAGCGGGGGGGCTCCACAATGAGCAGTTCTTC	CASSGLAGGLHNEQFF
TRBV10-3	many	TRBJ2-3	.	TGTGCCATCAGCGGCCCTGGGGGACCGGTAAATACGCAGTATTTT	CAISGPGGPVNTQYF
TRBV7-2	many	TRBJ2-5	TRBD1	TGTGCCAGCAGCTTCCCTTTGACAGGGTATCAAGAGACCCAGTACTTC	CASSFPLTGYQETQYF
TRBV5-6	.	TRBJ2-5	.	.	CASSFYICSARLVNQETQYF
TRBV12-3/TRBV12-4	few	TRBJ1-5	.	TGTGCCAGCAGTTTTAGCCAAGAGACCCAGCATTTT	CASSFSQETQHF
TRBV7-2	.	TRBJ2-5	TRBD2	TGTGCCAGCAGCTTAGCCCTTCCCTGGCGGGGGGGCCAACAGACCCAGTACTTC	CASSLALPWRGGQQTQYF
TRBV20-1	.	TRBJ2-1	.	TGCAGTGCTAGGCAATCTGGAGCCTCCTACAATGAGCAGTTCTTC	CSARQSGASYNEQFF
TRBV18	few	TRBJ1-3	TRBD1	TGTGCCAGCTCACCAGGGACAGCTCTCTCTGGAAACACCATATATTTT	CASSPGTALSGNTIYF